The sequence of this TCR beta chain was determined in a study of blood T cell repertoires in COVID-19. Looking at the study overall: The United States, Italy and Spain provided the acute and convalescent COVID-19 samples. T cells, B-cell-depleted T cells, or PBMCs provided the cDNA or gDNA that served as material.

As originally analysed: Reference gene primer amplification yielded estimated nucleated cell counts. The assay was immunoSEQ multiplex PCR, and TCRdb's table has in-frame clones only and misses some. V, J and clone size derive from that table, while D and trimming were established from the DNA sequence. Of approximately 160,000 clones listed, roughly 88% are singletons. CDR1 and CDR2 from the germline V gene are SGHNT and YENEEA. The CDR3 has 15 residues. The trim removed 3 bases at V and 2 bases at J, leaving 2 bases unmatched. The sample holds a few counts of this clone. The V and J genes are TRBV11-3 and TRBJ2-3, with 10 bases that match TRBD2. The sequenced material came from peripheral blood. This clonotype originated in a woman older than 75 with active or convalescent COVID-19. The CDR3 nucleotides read TGTGCCAGCAGCTTGAGCGGGGGGGTCACAGATACGCAGTATTTT. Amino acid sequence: CASSLSGGVTDTQYF.